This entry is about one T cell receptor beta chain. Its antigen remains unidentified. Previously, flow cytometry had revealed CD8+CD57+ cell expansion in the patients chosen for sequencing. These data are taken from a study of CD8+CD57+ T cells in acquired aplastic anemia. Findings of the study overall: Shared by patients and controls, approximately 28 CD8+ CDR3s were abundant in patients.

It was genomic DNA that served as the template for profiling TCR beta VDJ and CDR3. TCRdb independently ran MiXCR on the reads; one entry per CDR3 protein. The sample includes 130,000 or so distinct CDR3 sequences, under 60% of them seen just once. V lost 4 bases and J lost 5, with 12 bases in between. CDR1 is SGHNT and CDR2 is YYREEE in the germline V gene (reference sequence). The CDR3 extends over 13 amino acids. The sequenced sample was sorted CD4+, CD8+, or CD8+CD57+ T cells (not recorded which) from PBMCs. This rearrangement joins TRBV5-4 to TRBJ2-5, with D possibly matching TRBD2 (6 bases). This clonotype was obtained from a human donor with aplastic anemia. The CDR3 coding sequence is TGTGCCAGCAGCCGACTAGTAAGGGAGACCCAGTACTTC. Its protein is CASSRLVRETQYF.